These 26 T cell receptor beta chains were sequenced from one sample in a study of blood T cell repertoires in COVID-19. Generated by immunoSEQ multiplex PCR, the TCRdb table keeps only in-frame clones and is missing some. Counted here are about 210,000 clones, about 85% occurring once; the ten biggest clones make up 0.85% to 0.95%. Sample: peripheral blood. All receptors come from a man in his 60s with COVID-19, enrolled during active disease.

This chain links TRBV19 with TRBJ1-5, with 9 bases lining up with TRBD1. Unmatched junction bases numbered 4, after V lost 6 bases and J lost 1 base. There are 15 residues in the CDR3. The V gene's germline CDR1 is LNHDA and CDR2 SQIVND (reference sequence). Here the CDR3 DNA reads TGTGCCAGTAGCGCCGGGACAGGGAGCAATCAGCCCCAGCATTTT. Its protein product is CASSAGTGSNQPQHF.

This rearrangement joins TRBV6-5 to TRBJ2-7; TRBD1 matches 7 bases. CDR3 length: 14 residues. Germline CDR1 and CDR2: MNHEY and SVGAGI. Germline trimming cut 6 bases from V and 4 bases from J; bases unmatched to any gene: 9. The CDR3 is CASRVGTGAYEQYF. In DNA form, the CDR3 reads TGTGCCAGCAGGGTGGGTACAGGGGCGTACGAGCAGTACTTC.

V is TRBV5-4 and J is TRBJ2-4; tentative D call: TRBD2 (5 bases). The CDR3 covers 15 residues. Germline assignment: CDR1 SGHNT and CDR2 YYREEE (reference sequence). V dropped 0 bases and J dropped 5 bases, with 12 bases sitting between them. The CDR3 reads CASSLGGGSQNIQYF. The CDR3 DNA follows: TGTGCCAGCAGCTTGGGTGGCGGGTCCCAAAACATTCAGTACTTC.

This rearrangement joins TRBV5-6 to TRBJ2-1; D not certain. The V end was cut by 1 base, the J end by 9 bases, with 11 bases between. This CDR3 has 13 residues. CDR1 SGHDT and CDR2 YYEEEE come from the germline V gene. The CDR3 loop reads CASSLFFEVEQFF. CDR3 bases: TGTGCCAGCAGCTTGTTTTTTGAGGTTGAGCAGTTCTTC.

V and J are TRBV19 and TRBJ1-4; D is ambiguous. Per germline, CDR1 LNHDA and CDR2 SQIVND (reference sequence). This CDR3 is built from 15 residues. V was shortened by 6 bases and J by 5 bases, with 16 bases between the two germline ends. CDR3 DNA sequence: TGTGCCAGTAGGCTGGGAGCGGGGAGAAATGAAAAACTGTTTTTT. It encodes CASRLGAGRNEKLFF.

The J gene is TRBJ1-2, the V gene TRBV7-8, with D perhaps TRBD1 (5 bases). The CDR3 contains 14 residues. V was trimmed by 5 bases and J by 4 bases, leaving 14 bases between them. In germline, CDR1 is SGHVS, CDR2 FQNEAQ. The CDR3 loop reads CASSQGATGYGYTF. CDR3 nucleotide sequence: TGTGCCAGCAGCCAAGGGGCAACGGGCTATGGCTACACCTTC.

This clone has only a few counts. The rearrangement uses TRBV6-5 and TRBJ1-4, with D possibly being TRBD1 (6 bases). The germline V gene encodes CDR1 MNHEY and CDR2 SVGAGI. Trimming pared 8 bases from V and 3 bases from J, leaving 16 bases between. The CDR3 is 15 residues long. CDR3 amino acids: CASFFGGRANEKLFF. The CDR3 DNA reads TGTGCCAGCTTCTTCGGGGGGCGAGCTAATGAAAAACTGTTTTTT.

The chain has TRBV3-1 (or the pseudogene TRBV3-2) and TRBJ2-1; 9 nucleotides match TRBD1. Germline loops: CDR1 LGHDT, CDR2 YNNKEL (reference sequence). The CDR3 loop spans 16 amino acids. Trimming removed 3 bases from V and 1 base from J; junction bases left unmatched: 4. The CDR3: CASSHNRGRSYNEQFF. The CDR3 nucleotides are TGTGCCAGCAGCCACAACAGGGGGCGTTCCTACAATGAGCAGTTCTTC.

V and J are TRBV24-1 and TRBJ2-1; D remains ambiguous. CDR3 size: 13 residues. The ends were cut back, 5 bases at V and 4 bases at J, with 8 bases in the middle. Germline CDR1 reads KGHDR; CDR2 reads SFDVKD. CDR3 protein: CATSGLGYNEQFF. DNA for the CDR3: TGTGCCACCAGTGGTCTAGGTTACAATGAGCAGTTCTTC.

Details on this clone: The junction does not match germline at one end; this may be a read error. The CDR3 protein is CASSLLAKTGELFF. In DNA form, the CDR3 reads TGTGCCAGCAGCCTACTAGCGAAGACCGGGGAGCTGTTTTTT. The chain uses TRBV14 and TRBJ2-2; TRBD2 matches at 7 bases. CDR1 is SGHDN and CDR2 is FVKESK in the germline V gene. This CDR3 comprises 14 residues.

This sequence joins TRBV27 and TRBJ1-2; perhaps TRBD1 as D (6 bases). CDR1 and CDR2 from the germline V gene are MNHEY and SMNVEV (reference sequence). Trimming shortened V by 5 bases and J by 0 bases, and 10 bases separated the two germline ends. The CDR3 extends over 14 amino acids. CDR3 amino acids: CASSPGQTNYGYTF. The CDR3 coding sequence is TGTGCCAGCAGTCCGGGACAAACTAACTATGGCTACACCTTC.

V and J are TRBV5-5 and TRBJ1-1; 9 positions match TRBD1. The V and J ends lost 1 base and 10 bases, in that order; junction bases with no gene match: 5. From germline, CDR1 is SGHKS and CDR2 YYEKEE (reference sequence). The CDR3 is made up of 13 amino acids. For the CDR3, the DNA is TGTGCCAGCAGCTTGCAGGGACAGGGTCGAGCTTTCTTT. Its protein is CASSLQGQGRAFF.

The chain is built from TRBV30 and TRBJ2-1, with D possibly TRBD2 on 6 matching bases. V was pared by 3 bases and J by 4 bases, with 16 bases between. CDR1 is GTSNPN and CDR2 is SVGIG in the germline V gene (reference sequence). This CDR3 has 15 amino acids. DNA of the CDR3: TGTGCCTGGAGGCACGGGTTCGGGGGTTACAATGAGCAGTTCTTC. This sequence encodes CAWRHGFGGYNEQFF. The full variable domain, completed using reference TRBV30 and TRBJ2-1, is SQTIHQWPATLVQPVGSPLSLECTVEGTSNPNLYWYRQAAGRGLQLLFYSVGIGQISSEVPQNLSASRPQDRQFILSSKKLLLSDSGFYLCAWRHGFGGYNEQFFGPGTRLTVL.

This chain uses TRBV25-1 with TRBJ2-7, with D tentatively TRBD1 (7 bases). The ends were cut back, 3 bases at V and 2 bases at J, with 17 bases in the middle. Germline values: CDR1 MGHDK, CDR2 SYGVNS. The CDR3 runs 16 residues. The CDR3 is CASSDPTAGQPYEQYF. The DNA for the CDR3 is TGTGCCAGCAGTGATCCGACTGCGGGACAGCCCTACGAGCAGTACTTC.

This clone was seen only a few times. The genes are TRBV7-2 and TRBJ1-2, with no clear D. The CDR3 runs 14 residues. V was shortened by 6 bases and J by 4 bases, with 15 bases between the two germline ends. Germline CDR1 is SGHTA and CDR2 is FQGNSA. The CDR3 loop is CASSPREVVYGYTF. In DNA, the CDR3 is TGTGCCAGCAGTCCAAGGGAGGTGGTCTATGGCTACACCTTC.

The J gene is TRBJ1-3, the V gene TRBV19; D ambiguous. V dropped 7 bases and J dropped 3 bases, with 7 bases sitting between them. This CDR3 region has 12 residues. Germline-derived CDR1 and CDR2 are LNHDA and SQIVND (reference sequence). DNA for the CDR3: TGTGCCAGTATTGGACTTGGAAACACCATATATTTT. Translating gives CASIGLGNTIYF.

The chain uses TRBV6-5 and TRBJ1-1, with 7 bases fitting TRBD1. The germline V gene has CDR1 MNHEY and CDR2 SVGAGI. The CDR3 runs to 16 residues. V shed 4 bases, J shed 0 bases, and the junction held 8 bases outside the gene matches. In DNA, the CDR3 is TGTGCCAGCAGTTCCCCTACAGGGGCCATGAACACTGAAGCTTTCTTT. Translating gives CASSSPTGAMNTEAFF.

The rearrangement uses TRBV6-5 and TRBJ2-3; possible D gene TRBD1, 6 bases. Deletions cut 2 bases from V and 2 bases from J, with 8 bases between. This CDR3 has 14 amino acids. Germline CDR1 reads MNHEY; CDR2 reads SVGAGI. The DNA for the CDR3 is TGTGCCAGCAGTTACAGGGGGACCACAGATACGCAGTATTTT. It yields the protein CASSYRGTTDTQYF.

This chain connects TRBV10-3 to TRBJ2-1, with D possibly TRBD1 on 5 matching bases. Germline V lookup: CDR1 ENHRY, CDR2 SYGVKD. The length of the CDR3 is 16 residues. V was shortened by 3 bases and J by 0 bases, with 12 bases between the two germline ends. CDR3: CAISDQTVSSYNEQFF. In nucleotides, the CDR3 is TGTGCCATCAGTGACCAGACAGTCAGCTCCTACAATGAGCAGTTCTTC.

This clone was detected only a few times. The chain has TRBV9 and TRBJ1-6, with D hard to call. The germline V and J ends were trimmed by 0 bases and 8 bases, with 12 bases remaining between them. Germline CDR1 reads SGDLS; CDR2 reads YYNGEE. This CDR3 region has 15 residues. CDR3 coding DNA: TGTGCCAGCAGCGTAGCTCTCAACGAGGATTCACCCCTCCACTTT. Translation: CASSVALNEDSPLHF. Full variable domain (remainder filled in from reference TRBV9 and TRBJ1-6): DSGVTQTPKHLITATGQRVTLRCSPRSGDLSVYWYQQSLDQGLQFLIQYYNGEERAKGNILERFSAQQFPDLHSELNLSSLELGDSALYFCASSVALNEDSPLHFGNGTRLTVT.

As concerns this clone: The identical CDR3 is also encoded by other nucleotide sequences in the sample. The chain recombines TRBV5-1 with TRBJ2-7, with 7 nucleotides matching TRBD2. Trimming removed 0 bases from V and 4 bases from J; junction bases left unmatched: 1. The CDR3 extends over 13 amino acids. Germline-derived CDR1 and CDR2 are SGHRS and YFSETQ. The CDR3 region is CASSLGAGYEQYF. For the CDR3, the DNA is TGCGCCAGCAGCTTGGGAGCGGGGTACGAGCAGTACTTC.

This clone was recorded only once. The chain combines TRBV6-5 with TRBJ1-1; the D gene is possibly TRBD1 (5 bases). Germline V gives CDR1 MNHEY, CDR2 SVGAGI. V was shortened by 6 bases and J by 5 bases, with 19 bases between the two germline ends. The CDR3 spans 15 residues. This CDR3 is CASRRDGGGWTEAFF. The CDR3 DNA reads as TGTGCCAGCAGGCGGGACGGCGGAGGGTGGACTGAAGCTTTCTTT.

The J gene is TRBJ1-2, the V gene TRBV6-6; 7 bases align to TRBD1. CDR3 length equals 15 residues. Trimming removed 6 bases from V and 2 bases from J; junction bases left unmatched: 9. Germline assignment: CDR1 MNHNY and CDR2 SVGAGI (reference sequence). The CDR3 is CASRQGESGNYGYTF. In nucleotides, the CDR3 is TGTGCCAGCAGGCAGGGGGAGTCGGGGAACTATGGCTACACCTTC.

V gene TRBV6-5 combines with J gene TRBJ1-2; a weak D match, TRBD1 (6 bases). Trimming stripped 8 bases from V and 3 bases from J, with 13 bases between. Germline V gene sequence: CDR1 MNHEY, CDR2 SVGAGI. The CDR3 loop spans 13 amino acids. CDR3 nucleotides: TGTGCCAGCCGAGCCAGGGGCGACTATGGCTACACCTTC. Its protein is CASRARGDYGYTF.

J is TRBJ2-1 and V is TRBV19; 9 bases line up with TRBD2. CDR1 is LNHDA, CDR2 SQIVND, per germline (reference sequence). V lost 4 bases to trimming and J lost 7 bases; unmatched junction nucleotides: 8. The CDR3 has 15 residues. CDR3 in amino acids: CASSTSGRRWNEQFF. The CDR3 DNA reads TGTGCCAGTAGTACAAGCGGGAGGCGGTGGAATGAGCAGTTCTTC.

The genes are TRBV4-2 and TRBJ1-2, with 9 bases identical to TRBD1. Per the germline V gene, CDR1 is LGHNA and CDR2 is YNFKEQ. V dropped 0 bases and J dropped 5; count of bases not matched to a gene: 1. The CDR3 spans 14 residues. CDR3 nucleotide sequence: TGTGCCAGCAGCCAAGAAGGACAGGGGTATGGCTACACCTTC. Translation: CASSQEGQGYGYTF.